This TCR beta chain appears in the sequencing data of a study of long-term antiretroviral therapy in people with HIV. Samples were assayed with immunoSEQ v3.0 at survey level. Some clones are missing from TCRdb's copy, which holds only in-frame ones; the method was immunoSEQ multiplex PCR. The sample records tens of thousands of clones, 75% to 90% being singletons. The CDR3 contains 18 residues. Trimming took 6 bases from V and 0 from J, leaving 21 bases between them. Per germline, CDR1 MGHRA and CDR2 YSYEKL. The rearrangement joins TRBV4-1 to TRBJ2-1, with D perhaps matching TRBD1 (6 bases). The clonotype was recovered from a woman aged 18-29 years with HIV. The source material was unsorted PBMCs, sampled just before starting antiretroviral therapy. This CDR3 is CASRGKQGTTISYNEQFF. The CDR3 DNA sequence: TGCGCCAGCAGGGGGAAACAGGGCACGACCATCTCCTACAATGAGCAGTTCTTC.